The 26 T cell receptor beta chains below come from one sample, sequenced in a study of shared clonotypes between healthy human individuals. The method was immunoSEQ multiplex PCR; TCRdb's version includes in-frame clones alone and lacks a portion of them. This sample carries over 95,000 clones, 68% of them seen once, and the ten largest clones take about a quarter. The sequencing sample was made of memory CD8+ T cells sorted from blood. Subset reported: CD45RO+ cells pooled with CCR7-negative TemRA cells. These receptors were obtained from a woman aged 25 to 39 in good health.

V and J are TRBV30 and TRBJ1-1; D is undetermined. The V gene lost 3 bases and the J gene lost 2 bases, with 16 bases spanning the gap. CDR1 GTSNPN and CDR2 SVGIG come from the germline V gene (reference sequence). The CDR3 consists of 15 residues. The CDR3 sequence is CAWRDVTTINTEAFF. The CDR3, as DNA: TGTGCCTGGAGGGACGTTACGACGATAAACACTGAAGCTTTCTTT.

This clone was detected once. The J gene is TRBJ2-5, the V gene TRBV11-2; 7 bases fit TRBD1. Trimming cost V 3 bases and J 4 bases; bases outside gene matches: 5. The CDR3 totals 14 residues. Germline loops: CDR1 SGHAT, CDR2 FQNNGV. The CDR3 sequence: CASSLTGTGETQYF. The CDR3 DNA reads as TGTGCCAGCAGCTTGACAGGGACGGGAGAGACCCAGTACTTC.

The chain employs TRBV27 and TRBJ2-2; D is possibly TRBD1 or TRBD2 (5 bases each). The V end was cut by 4 bases, the J end by 2 bases, with 17 bases between. Germline V gene data show CDR1 as MNHEY and CDR2 as SMNVEV (reference sequence). The length of the CDR3 is 17 residues. DNA of the CDR3: TGTGCCAGCAGTTCAGGGATTATGGGGGTTAACACCGGGGAGCTGTTTTTT. It codes for CASSSGIMGVNTGELFF.

The V call is TRBV7-8, the J call TRBJ1-2; D is unresolved. Germline assignment: CDR1 SGHVS and CDR2 FQNEAQ. Trimming pared 4 bases from V and 5 bases from J, leaving 14 bases between. This CDR3 contains 14 residues. The CDR3 reads CASSSLAARYGYTF. CDR3 DNA sequence: TGTGCCAGCAGCTCTCTAGCTGCCCGGTATGGCTACACCTTC.

The chain has TRBV28 and TRBJ2-7, with D perhaps matching TRBD1 (5 bases). CDR1 and CDR2 from the germline V gene are MDHEN and SYDVKM. CDR3 length: 12 residues. Trimming shortened V by 3 bases and J by 5 bases, and 8 bases separated the two germline ends. CDR3 nucleotides: TGTGCCAGCAGTTTCACCAGGGACGAGCAGTACTTC. It codes for CASSFTRDEQYF. The full variable domain, with the rest looked up from reference TRBV28 and TRBJ2-7, is DVKVTQSSRYLVKRTGEKVFLECVQDMDHENMFWYRQDPGLGLRLIYFSYDVKMKEKGDIPEGYSVSREKKERFSLILESASTNQTSMYLCASSFTRDEQYFGPGTRLTVT.

The J gene is TRBJ1-2, the V gene TRBV29-1, with unresolved D. The CDR3 loop spans 14 amino acids. Per the germline V gene, CDR1 is SQVTM and CDR2 is ANQGSEA. Between the trimmed V and J ends, which lost 4 bases and 8 bases, there was a span of 20 bases. This chain's CDR3 is CSVVPLADGRGYTF. The CDR3 coding sequence is TGCAGCGTTGTGCCGTTAGCGGACGGCCGGGGCTACACCTTC.

The chain uses TRBV10-3 and TRBJ2-2; TRBD2 matches 16 bases. Germline V gene sequence: CDR1 ENHRY, CDR2 SYGVKD. V lost 5 bases and J lost 6; bases outside the gene matches: 6. CDR3 size: 17 residues. DNA for the CDR3: TGTGCCATCAGTACGGGACTAGCGGGAGGGCCAGCCGGGGAGCTGTTTTTT. Amino acids: CAISTGLAGGPAGELFF.

This clone came up once. The genes are TRBV5-6 and TRBJ1-1; no definite D call. The CDR3 is 16 residues long. Germline values: CDR1 SGHDT, CDR2 YYEEEE. The V gene lost 6 bases and the J gene lost 0 bases, with 18 bases spanning the gap. CDR3 DNA: TGTGCCAGCACCACCCCCCCGCACGGAATGAACACTGAAGCTTTCTTT. Its translation: CASTTPPHGMNTEAFF.

The rearrangement joins TRBV29-1 to TRBJ2-6, with 7 bases aligning to TRBD1. The CDR3 sequence is 17 residues long. CDR1 SQVTM and CDR2 ANQGSEA come from the germline V gene. The ends lost 7 bases at V and 0 bases at J; junction bases unmatched: 12. The CDR3 is CSAWLWDRSSGANVLTF. CDR3 coding DNA: TGCAGCGCCTGGTTATGGGACAGAAGCTCTGGGGCCAACGTCCTGACTTTC.

Ten or more counts support this clone. This rearrangement joins TRBV4-1 to TRBJ1-3; D gene unclear. CDR1 is MGHRA, CDR2 YSYEKL, per germline. Deletions cut 4 bases from V and 0 bases from J, with 4 bases between. The CDR3 length is 13 residues. CDR3 in DNA: TGCGCCAGCAGCCCCGACTCTGGAAACACCATATATTTT. Amino acid sequence: CASSPDSGNTIYF.

The chain links TRBV5-1 to TRBJ1-2; 8 bases line up with TRBD1. CDR3 size: 13 residues. J was trimmed by 4 bases and V by 4 bases; bases with no gene match: 3. Germline values: CDR1 SGHRS, CDR2 YFSETQ. CDR3 sequence: CASSVQGVYGYTF. CDR3 nucleotides: TGCGCCAGCAGCGTACAGGGGGTCTATGGCTACACCTTC.

The gene calls are TRBV5-1 and TRBJ2-3; 9 nucleotides line up with TRBD1. The germline V gene has CDR1 SGHRS and CDR2 YFSETQ. The trim removed 2 bases at V and 4 bases at J, leaving 29 bases unmatched. The CDR3 has 23 amino acids. CDR3 sequence reads: CASSFTLYKAVTLWGQGPDTQYF. DNA of the CDR3: TGCGCCAGCAGCTTCACTTTGTACAAAGCTGTAACATTGTGGGGACAGGGACCAGATACGCAGTATTTT.

This chain links TRBV28 with TRBJ2-5; 7 bases line up with TRBD2. V trimming: 4 bases; J trimming: 2 bases; junction bases outside the gene matches: 7. The CDR3 contains 15 residues. Germline V gene data show CDR1 as MDHEN and CDR2 as SYDVKM. CDR3 sequence: CASSWREWRQETQYF. CDR3 nucleotides: TGTGCCAGCAGTTGGCGGGAGTGGCGGCAAGAGACCCAGTACTTC.

V gene TRBV11-2 combines with J gene TRBJ1-2, with D maybe TRBD1 (6 bases). In germline, CDR1 is SGHAT, CDR2 FQNNGV. CDR3 length: 15 residues. The V end lost 3 bases, the J end lost 4 bases, and 15 bases lay between the germline ends. In DNA, the CDR3 is TGTGCCAGCAGCTTCTCACGGGGGGCAAGCTATGGCTACACCTTC. Translating it yields CASSFSRGASYGYTF.

The chain uses TRBV5-1 and TRBJ2-5, with D maybe TRBD1 (6 bases). Matching the DNA end better, TRBJ2-7 makes the J call doubtful. The CDR3 contains 13 residues. Per germline, CDR1 SGHRS and CDR2 YFSETQ. The CDR3 loop is CASSLVTGYEQYF. Written as DNA, the CDR3 is TGCGCCAGCAGCTTAGTGACAGGCTACGAGCAGTACTTC.

In the case of this clone: Its ends do not fully match the called genes, so a read error is possible. The chain has TRBV6-1 and TRBJ2-5; 12 bases are shared with TRBD2. The tail of the sequence fits TRBJ2-7 better, so the J call may be wrong. The length of the CDR3 is 15 residues. CDR1 and CDR2 (germline): MNHNS, SASEGT. CDR3 loop: CASSATSGSSNEQYF. CDR3 nucleotide sequence: TGTGCCAGCAGTGCGACTAGCGGGAGCTCCAACGAGCAGTACTTC.

V is TRBV27 and J is TRBJ2-7; a weak D match, TRBD2 (5 bases). The CDR3 totals 13 residues. Trimming removed 3 bases from V and 1 base from J, with 7 bases in between. In germline, CDR1 is MNHEY, CDR2 SMNVEV (reference sequence). This CDR3 reads CASSFGKSYEQYF. The CDR3 coding sequence is TGTGCCAGCAGTTTCGGGAAATCCTACGAGCAGTACTTC.

The rearrangement joins TRBV29-1 to TRBJ2-5, with 9 bases identical to TRBD2. This CDR3 spans 13 amino acids. V dropped 3 bases and J dropped 3; count of bases not matched to a gene: 2. CDR1 SQVTM and CDR2 ANQGSEA come from the germline V gene. CDR3 protein: CSVETSGKETQYF. CDR3 nucleotide sequence: TGCAGCGTTGAGACTAGCGGAAAAGAGACCCAGTACTTC.

This clone has only a few counts. One base separates it from a far larger clone, so it is likely a read error. The genes are TRBV4-2 and TRBJ2-2, with D possibly being TRBD2 (5 bases). V lost 1 base and J 5 bases, leaving 5 bases between the germline ends. The CDR3 loop spans 13 amino acids. The germline CDR1 and CDR2 sequences are LGHNA and YNFKEQ. This chain's CDR3 is CASSQGGTGELFF. For the CDR3, the DNA is TGTGCCAGCAGCCAAGGAGGGACCGGGGAGCTGTTTTTT.

This clone was seen once. The rearrangement uses TRBV21-1 and TRBJ2-7. TRBV21-1 is a pseudogene segment. The CDR3 has 14 residues. The CDR3 coding sequence is TGTGCCAGCAGCCCAGTTCGTAGGGACTACGAGCAGTACTTC. Translation: CASSPVRRDYEQYF.

The chain carries TRBV2 and TRBJ2-2; no firm D call. Trimming took 4 bases from V and 1 from J, leaving 10 bases between them. Germline CDR1 SNHLY, CDR2 FYNNEI. CDR3 length equals 15 residues. This chain's CDR3 is CASSAGYLNTGELFF. The CDR3 DNA sequence: TGTGCCAGCAGTGCCGGGTATCTGAACACCGGGGAGCTGTTTTTT.

V is TRBV27 and J is TRBJ1-2; 7 positions agree with TRBD1. CDR1 MNHEY and CDR2 SMNVEV come from the germline V gene (reference sequence). J was trimmed by 5 bases and V by 8 bases; bases with no gene match: 5. The CDR3 runs 12 residues. In DNA, the CDR3 is TGTGCCAGCCGGGGACAGTTATATGGCTACACCTTC. Its translation: CASRGQLYGYTF.

This clone was seen only a few times. This chain connects TRBV4-1 to TRBJ2-5, with D possibly matching TRBD1 (5 bases). The CDR3 length is 13 residues. V gave up 4 bases and J gave up 11 bases, with 17 bases separating them. The V gene's germline CDR1 is MGHRA and CDR2 YSYEKL. The CDR3 sequence: CASSPDIQREQYF. In nucleotides, the CDR3 is TGCGCCAGCAGCCCGGACATCCAGCGTGAGCAGTACTTC.

This clone occurred once. The chain links TRBV4-1 to TRBJ1-2; D is unclear. With 3 bases removed from V and 4 bases from J, the gap between germline ends came to 18 bases. Germline V gives CDR1 MGHRA, CDR2 YSYEKL. The CDR3 spans 16 residues. The CDR3 DNA reads TGCGCCAGCAGCCAGGTTATCTGGGGAGAGCGCTATGGCTACACCTTC. It codes for CASSQVIWGERYGYTF.

The chain combines TRBV11-2 with TRBJ2-1, with TRBD2 matching over 10 bases. V lost 5 bases and J lost 4; bases outside the gene matches: 5. CDR3 length equals 15 residues. Germline V lookup: CDR1 SGHAT, CDR2 FQNNGV. This CDR3 is CASSPWTSGYNEQFF. CDR3 sequence (DNA): TGTGCCAGCAGCCCCTGGACTAGCGGATACAATGAGCAGTTCTTC.

V gene TRBV27 combines with J gene TRBJ2-2; D is unclear. Trimming pared 6 bases from V and 3 bases from J, leaving 5 bases between. The CDR3 length is 12 residues. Germline values: CDR1 MNHEY, CDR2 SMNVEV (reference sequence). The CDR3 DNA reads TGTGCCAGCAGATCATACACCGGGGAGCTGTTTTTT. It is translated as CASRSYTGELFF.